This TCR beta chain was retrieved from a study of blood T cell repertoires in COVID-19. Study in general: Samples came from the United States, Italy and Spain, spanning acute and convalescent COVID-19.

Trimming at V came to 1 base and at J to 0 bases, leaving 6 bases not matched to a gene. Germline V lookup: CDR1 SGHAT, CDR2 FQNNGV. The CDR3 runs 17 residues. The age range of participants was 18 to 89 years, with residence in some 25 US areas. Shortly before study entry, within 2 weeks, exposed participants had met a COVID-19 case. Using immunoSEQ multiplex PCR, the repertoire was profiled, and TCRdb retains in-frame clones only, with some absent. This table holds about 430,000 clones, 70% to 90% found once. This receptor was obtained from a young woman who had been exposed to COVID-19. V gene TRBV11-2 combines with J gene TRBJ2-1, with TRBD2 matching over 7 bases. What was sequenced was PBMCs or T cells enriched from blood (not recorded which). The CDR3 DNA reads TGTGCCAGCAGCTTAGGTTTGGGGGACTACTCCTACAATGAGCAGTTCTTC. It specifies CASSLGLGDYSYNEQFF.